Below are 3 T cell receptor beta chains sequenced from a single sample in a study of identical twins (dated by TCRdb to 2016 to 2017). Library preparation was by 5' RACE. These reads were obtained on an Illumina HiSeq 2000. TCRdb passed the public sequencing reads through fastp at Q25 and MiXCR, retaining productive beta sequences. Every CDR3 protein is listed once, alongside the most common genes and DNA of its rows. Within this sample are just over 450,000 distinct CDR3 sequences, with 13% to 15% of them counted one time only. Jointly, the top ten make up around 0.48% of the sample. These data were also reused for a study on yellow fever vaccine responses in identical twins.

Sequencing input: CD4+ T cells sorted from blood. The receptors were sampled from a woman under 30 in good health.

This clonotype was seen more than once but under ten times. V gene TRBV11-2 combines with J gene TRBJ2-4, with D possibly TRBD1 on 6 matching bases. There are 13 residues in the CDR3. Trimming took off 2 bases at V and 8 bases at J, with 10 bases between the two ends. Germline V gene lookup returns CDR1 SGHAT and CDR2 FQNNGV. For the CDR3, the DNA is TGTGCCAGCAGCTTATCCGCAGGGGACATTCAGTACTTC. Amino acid sequence: CASSLSAGDIQYF. Based on the CDR3 plus reference TRBV11-2 and TRBJ2-4, the full variable domain is EAGVAQSPRYKIIEKRQSVAFWCNPISGHATLYWYQQILGQGPKLLIQFQNNGVVDDSQLPKDRFSAERLKGVDSTLKIQPAKLEDSAVYLCASSLSAGDIQYFGAGTRLSVL.

The rearrangement joins TRBV6-1 to TRBJ2-5; 10 nucleotides match TRBD1. The CDR3 is 15 amino acids. V shed 7 bases, J shed 5 bases, and the junction held 10 bases outside the gene matches. Germline V lookup: CDR1 MNHNS, CDR2 SASEGT. The CDR3, as DNA: TGTGCCAGCACCATTCTGGGACAGGGGTTTGAGACCCAGTACTTC. It is translated as CASTILGQGFETQYF.

The rearrangement uses TRBV14 and TRBJ2-2, with a possible D match to TRBD1 (5 bases). The germline gives CDR1 SGHDN, CDR2 FVKESK. Trimming took 1 base from V and 6 from J, leaving 18 bases between them. The CDR3 covers 17 residues. The CDR3 loop is CASSQAGPLRFAGELFF. In DNA form, the CDR3 reads TGTGCCAGCAGCCAAGCAGGGCCGCTGAGGTTTGCCGGGGAGCTGTTTTTT. Full variable domain (outside the CDR3, taken from reference TRBV14 and TRBJ2-2): EAGVTQFPSHSVIEKGQTVTLRCDPISGHDNLYWYRRVMGKEIKFLLHFVKESKQDESGMPNNRFLAERTGGTYSTLKVQPAELEDSGVYFCASSQAGPLRFAGELFFGEGSRLTVL.